These 20 T cell receptor beta chains came from one sample sequenced in a study of cytomegalovirus exposure and HLA in healthy donors. PCR involved 60 Vbeta and 13 Jbeta primers. Profiling relied on immunoSEQ multiplex PCR, and the TCRdb table lists in-frame clones only, not all of them. This sample contains about 60,000 clones. Sequencing was carried out using PBMCs. The receptors were gathered from a woman aged 18-29 years in good health and CMV-seronegative.

The J gene is TRBJ2-7, the V gene TRBV2; 10 positions match TRBD1. Germline V gene lookup returns CDR1 SNHLY and CDR2 FYNNEI. This CDR3 has 15 residues. The trim removed 6 bases at V and 3 bases at J, leaving 8 bases unmatched. The CDR3 is CASRKDRGASYEQYF. In DNA, the CDR3 is TGTGCCAGCAGAAAGGACAGGGGGGCTAGCTACGAGCAGTACTTC.

The rearrangement uses TRBV9 and TRBJ1-2; D is undetermined. Trimming took 0 bases from V and 4 from J, leaving 13 bases between them. The CDR3 runs 15 residues. From germline, CDR1 is SGDLS and CDR2 YYNGEE. CDR3 in amino acids: CASSVGYMAGYGYTF. The CDR3 coding sequence is TGTGCCAGCAGCGTAGGGTATATGGCTGGCTATGGCTACACCTTC.

The chain combines TRBV5-6 with TRBJ1-3; 7 nucleotides align to TRBD1. Germline lookup yields CDR1 SGHDT and CDR2 YYEEEE. V was pared by 4 bases and J by 2 bases, with 6 bases of the junction left unmatched. CDR3 size: 15 residues. The CDR3 spells CASSKTGSAGNTIYF. The DNA of the CDR3 is TGTGCCAGCAGCAAGACAGGGTCTGCTGGAAACACCATATATTTT.

The V call is TRBV6-5, the J call TRBJ1-5; D is undetermined. Per germline, CDR1 MNHEY and CDR2 SVGAGI. V lost 0 bases to trimming and J lost 5 bases, with 5 bases between them. CDR3 length equals 13 residues. The CDR3: CASSYSQDQPQHF. CDR3 DNA sequence: TGTGCCAGCAGTTACTCTCAGGATCAGCCCCAGCATTTT.

The genes are TRBV14 and TRBJ1-2, with 7 bases that match TRBD1. This CDR3 is built from 13 residues. Germline assignment: CDR1 SGHDN and CDR2 FVKESK. J gave up 7 bases and V 3 bases, and 5 bases lay outside the gene matches. In nucleotides, the CDR3 is TGTGCCAGCAGCCACTACGACAGGGCTGGCTACACCTTC. Its translation is CASSHYDRAGYTF.

V and J are TRBV6-6 and TRBJ1-1, with a tentative D call TRBD1 (6 bases). Trimming took 6 bases from V and 4 from J, leaving 15 bases between them. Germline V gene lookup returns CDR1 MNHNY and CDR2 SVGAGI (reference sequence). This CDR3 has 14 residues. This CDR3 reads CASSQQWGLTEAFF. The CDR3 region has the DNA TGTGCCAGCAGCCAACAATGGGGGCTCACTGAAGCTTTCTTT.

V and J are TRBV28 and TRBJ1-3; weak D call: TRBD1 (5 bases). V shed 2 bases and J shed 4 bases, with 12 bases lying between them. The CDR3 is made up of 15 amino acids. Germline loops: CDR1 MDHEN, CDR2 SYDVKM. The CDR3 DNA is TGTGCCAGCAGTTTAAGTCAGGGTTCAGGAAACACCATATATTTT. This codes for CASSLSQGSGNTIYF.

This CDR3 is CASSDNRGEGTDTQYF. CDR3 DNA sequence: TGTGCCAGCAGTGATAACAGGGGTGAGGGGACAGATACGCAGTATTTT. The V and J genes are TRBV2 and TRBJ2-3; TRBD1 matches at 7 bases. The ends lost 3 bases at V and 3 bases at J; junction bases unmatched: 9. The CDR3 contains 16 residues. Germline CDR1 and CDR2: SNHLY and FYNNEI.

This chain connects TRBV6-5 to TRBJ2-1, with D maybe TRBD2 (5 bases). V gave up 2 bases and J gave up 2 bases, with 13 bases separating them. CDR3 length equals 16 residues. From germline, CDR1 is MNHEY and CDR2 SVGAGI. The DNA for the CDR3 is TGTGCCAGCAGTTACGGGCTAATGCGGGCCTACAATGAGCAGTTCTTC. It is translated as CASSYGLMRAYNEQFF.

The chain links TRBV7-9 to TRBJ2-7; possible D gene TRBD2, 5 bases. V lost 5 bases, J lost 2 bases, and 16 bases lay in between. This CDR3 comprises 15 residues. CDR1 is SEHNR and CDR2 is FQNEAQ in the germline V gene (reference sequence). This CDR3 is CASSREGLPTYEQYF. The CDR3 coding sequence is TGTGCCAGCAGCCGGGAAGGGCTCCCTACCTACGAGCAGTACTTC.

The rearrangement joins TRBV11-3 to TRBJ2-1, with 11 bases fitting TRBD2. The CDR3 runs 15 residues. Germline V gene lookup returns CDR1 SGHNT and CDR2 YENEEA. Trimming took 1 base from V and 8 from J; bases not matched to a gene: 4. CDR3 nucleotides: TGTGCCAGCAGCTTAGGACTAGCGGGATCCGATGAGCAGTTCTTC. The encoded protein is CASSLGLAGSDEQFF.

The gene calls are TRBV5-6 and TRBJ2-7; 10 bases map to TRBD2. Germline lookup yields CDR1 SGHDT and CDR2 YYEEEE. The junction had 9 bases not matched to a gene; V was cut back by 3 bases and J by 3 bases. The CDR3 is 16 amino acids. CDR3 sequence: CASSSQAGGPHYEQYF. The CDR3 bases are TGTGCCAGCAGCTCTCAAGCGGGAGGGCCCCACTACGAGCAGTACTTC. Full variable domain (missing parts from reference TRBV5-6 and TRBJ2-7): DAGVTQSPTHLIKTRGQQVTLRCSPKSGHDTVSWYQQALGQGPQFIFQYYEEEERQRGNFPDRFSGHQFPNYSSELNVNALLLGDSALYLCASSSQAGGPHYEQYFGPGTRLTVT.

The rearrangement links TRBV27 to TRBJ2-7; TRBD1 matches 10 bases. The germline gives CDR1 MNHEY, CDR2 SMNVEV (reference sequence). With V trimmed by 5 bases and J by 5 bases, 3 bases remained unmatched. There are 13 residues in the CDR3. The CDR3 coding sequence is TGTGCCAGCAGTCCAGGGACAGGGGACGAGCAGTACTTC. This codes for CASSPGTGDEQYF.

The rearrangement links TRBV7-2 to TRBJ1-2; no firm D call. Trimming shortened V by 1 base and J by 8 bases, and 14 bases separated the two germline ends. Germline V CDR1 and CDR2: SGHTA, FQGNSA. This CDR3 has 14 residues. CDR3 residues: CASSLVQTPGGYTF. The CDR3 DNA follows: TGTGCCAGCAGCTTAGTACAAACTCCGGGGGGCTACACCTTC.

The chain joins TRBV4-1 to TRBJ1-1; TRBD1 agrees at 7 bases. This CDR3 has 16 residues. The germline V gene has CDR1 MGHRA and CDR2 YSYEKL. J was trimmed by 1 base and V by 3 bases; bases with no gene match: 8. The CDR3 coding sequence is TGCGCCAGCAGCCATTTAGGGCAGGGGGAGAACACTGAAGCTTTCTTT. The encoded protein is CASSHLGQGENTEAFF.

V usage is TRBV5-6 and J usage is TRBJ1-1; possibly TRBD1 for D (5 bases). The V and J ends lost 4 bases and 1 base respectively, with 11 bases between them. Per germline, CDR1 SGHDT and CDR2 YYEEEE. CDR3 length: 14 amino acids. The CDR3 nucleotides read TGTGCCAGCAGCCCGCCGACAGCGAACACTGAAGCTTTCTTT. Its protein is CASSPPTANTEAFF.

The genes are TRBV30 and TRBJ2-7; 12 bases are a match to TRBD1. After removal of 8 bases from V and 0 bases from J, the junction contained 2 bases not matched to a gene. CDR1 GTSNPN and CDR2 SVGIG come from the germline V gene (reference sequence). This CDR3 is 13 amino acids long. CDR3 DNA: TGTGCCCGGGGACAGGGGGCCTCCTACGAGCAGTACTTC. Protein: CARGQGASYEQYF.

The J gene is TRBJ2-2, the V gene TRBV23-1; no definite D call. TRBV23-1 is recorded as an ORF, its role being uncertain. There are 13 residues in the CDR3. V lost 7 bases, J lost 0 bases, and 6 bases lay in between. CDR3 amino acids: CASKQTNTGELFF. As DNA, the CDR3 is TGCGCCAGCAAACAGACGAACACCGGGGAGCTGTTTTTT.

The rearrangement links TRBV28 to TRBJ2-3; 10 bases line up with TRBD2. Germline V gene data show CDR1 as MDHEN and CDR2 as SYDVKM. The CDR3 runs 15 residues. V dropped 5 bases and J dropped 8; count of bases not matched to a gene: 10. The CDR3 reads CASSGAGGTHATQYF. The CDR3 DNA reads as TGTGCCAGCAGTGGAGCGGGAGGGACCCACGCTACGCAGTATTTT.

The V and J genes are TRBV5-1 and TRBJ2-7; 12 nucleotides agree with TRBD2. V trimming: 6 bases; J trimming: 5 bases; junction bases outside the gene matches: 9. Germline V gene sequence: CDR1 SGHRS, CDR2 YFSETQ. The CDR3 covers 15 residues. The CDR3, as DNA: TGCGCCAGCACTTTTCTAGCGGGAGGGCCGGACGAGCAGTACTTC. It codes for CASTFLAGGPDEQYF.